One and the same sample provided the 27 T cell receptor beta chains below, sequenced in a study of prognosis after radiotherapy for stage I lung cancer. CDR3 of TCR beta was amplified from genomic DNA via a two-round multiplex PCR. First-round PCR used primers specific to each TRBV and TRBJ gene. TCRdb re-analysed the multiplex PCR reads in MiXCR, keeping a single row per CDR3 protein. The sample yields fewer than 20,000 distinct CDR3 sequences, 55% seen once. The source material was PBMCs, sampled before or after stereotactic body radiation therapy (not recorded which). The receptors stem from a donor aged 50 or older with non-small cell lung cancer.

This clonotype has a count of ten or more. The chain is built from TRBV24-1 and TRBJ2-4, with D perhaps TRBD1 (5 bases). Deletions cut 3 bases from V and 9 bases from J, with 11 bases between. The CDR3 consists of 13 residues. Germline V gives CDR1 KGHDR, CDR2 SFDVKD. The CDR3 sequence: CATSDAGSSIQYF. The CDR3 DNA follows: TGTGCCACCAGTGATGCAGGGTCTAGCATTCAGTACTTC.

Ten or more counts support this clonotype. V gene TRBV3-1 combines with J gene TRBJ1-1; no firm D call. TRBJ2-3 explains the end of the DNA better; the J call may be wrong. There are 12 residues in the CDR3. Germline V lookup: CDR1 LGHDT, CDR2 YNNKEL (reference sequence). This CDR3 is CASSHLTGTQYF. CDR3 DNA: TGTGCCAGCAGCCACCTCACCGGTACGCAGTATTTT.

This clonotype is classed as medium-sized. The chain links TRBV12-3 or TRBV12-4 to TRBJ2-7; 7 bases align to TRBD1. V shed 6 bases, J shed 2 bases, and the junction held 10 bases outside the gene matches. The CDR3 is made up of 15 amino acids. CDR3 sequence (DNA): TGTGCCAGCAGGCGGACAGGCGCTGACACCTACGAGCAGTACTTC. Its translation: CASRRTGADTYEQYF.

Concerning this clonotype itself: This could be a read error, since a much larger clone is one nucleotide away. The genes are TRBV5-8 and TRBJ1-2; TRBD1 agrees at 9 bases. The CDR3 sequence is 17 residues long. From germline, CDR1 is SGHTS and CDR2 YDEGEE. CDR3 coding DNA: TGCGCCAGCAATTCGAGTCCGGGACAGGGCTATGAAGATGGCTACACCTTC. Protein sequence: CASNSSPGQGYEDGYTF.

V gene TRBV6-1 combines with J gene TRBJ2-6; 9 bases align to TRBD1. The CDR3 is 17 residues long. The germline V gene encodes CDR1 MNHNS and CDR2 SASEGT. Trimming removed 8 bases from V and 0 bases from J; junction bases left unmatched: 8. CDR3 in DNA: TGTGCCAGCGGAGGGACAGGGTTCAGCTCTGGGGCCAACGTCCTGACTTTC. This translates into CASGGTGFSSGANVLTF.

CDR3 in DNA: TGTGCCAGCAGTTTTCTGTCCCAGCGGGAGGACAGGGGCGATGAGCAGTTCTTC. This sequence encodes CASSFLSQREDRGDEQFF. The J gene is TRBJ2-1, the V gene TRBV28, with D perhaps TRBD1 or TRBD2 (9 bases each). Per the germline V gene, CDR1 is MDHEN and CDR2 is SYDVKM. With 3 bases removed from V and 8 bases from J, the gap between germline ends came to 26 bases. The CDR3 has 18 amino acids.

This clonotype has just a few counts. Its ends do not fully match the called genes, so a read error is possible. The chain recombines TRBV28 with TRBJ2-5; 7 bases align to TRBD2. Germline-derived CDR1 and CDR2 are MDHEN and SYDVKM. This CDR3 is 16 amino acids long. Here the CDR3 reads CASSLPGGGIQDTQYF. For the CDR3, the DNA is TGTGCCAGCAGTTTACCCGGGGGAGGGATCCAAGATACCCAGTACTTC.

By frequency in the sample, this clonotype is medium-sized. The rearrangement uses TRBV12-3 or TRBV12-4 and TRBJ2-7; 12 bases fit TRBD1. Trimming cost V 5 bases and J 5 bases; bases outside gene matches: 13. The CDR3 runs to 17 residues. For the CDR3, the DNA is TGTGCCAGCAGTAACCCCTTGAAAGGGACAGGGGGCCACGAGCAGTACTTC. Translated, it gives CASSNPLKGTGGHEQYF.

The chain uses TRBV2 and TRBJ2-1; 8 positions agree with TRBD2. The germline V gene encodes CDR1 SNHLY and CDR2 FYNNEI. After removal of 7 bases from V and 10 bases from J, the junction contained 15 bases not matched to a gene. The CDR3 contains 15 residues. The CDR3 region is CASNTSGLLEGEQFF. Written as DNA, the CDR3 is TGTGCCAGCAATACTAGCGGCCTTCTGGAGGGCGAGCAGTTCTTC.

The J gene is TRBJ2-1, the V gene TRBV6-1; D may be TRBD2 (6 bases). The V gene lost 10 bases and the J gene lost 8 bases, with 18 bases spanning the gap. The CDR3 runs 13 residues. Looked up from germline, CDR1 is MNHNS and CDR2 is SASEGT. CDR3 amino acids: CAISLRGGDEQFF. CDR3 bases: TGTGCCATCTCCCTAAGGGGCGGGGATGAGCAGTTCTTC.

Turning to this clonotype: A read error may produce the germline difference seen at one junction end. V is TRBV6-2 or TRBV6-3 and J is TRBJ2-7; no reliable D call. Germline V gene data show CDR1 as MNHEY and CDR2 as SVGEGT. The CDR3 runs to 14 residues. In DNA, the CDR3 is TGTGCCAGCAGTGAATTGGTGAGCTCCTACGAGCAGTATTTC. It codes for CASSELVSSYEQYF.

The count of this clonotype is one. The rearrangement uses TRBV20-1 and TRBJ2-7; 7 nucleotides align to TRBD1. There are 14 residues in the CDR3. Losses at the gene ends were 5 bases for V and 5 bases for J; bases not matched to a gene: 12. Germline V gene sequence: CDR1 DFQATT, CDR2 SNEGSKA (reference sequence). CDR3 bases: TGCAGTGCTTCGTACCGGGACAGAGACCACGAGCAGTACTTC. It specifies CSASYRDRDHEQYF.

This clonotype was observed at least ten times. The chain employs TRBV10-3 and TRBJ1-2; D unclear. V was clipped by 3 bases and J by 7 bases, with 15 bases between them. This CDR3 has 14 amino acids. Germline-derived CDR1 and CDR2 are ENHRY and SYGVKD. As DNA, the CDR3 is TGTGCCATCAGTGACACCCGAGCCAATGGTGGCTACACCTTC. The encoded protein is CAISDTRANGGYTF.

This clonotype turned up a few times. The DNA of the CDR3 is TGTGCCAGCAGCTTTATGACTAGCGGCCGGAGTACCCACGAGCAGTACTTC. Amino acids: CASSFMTSGRSTHEQYF. This rearrangement joins TRBV5-6 to TRBJ2-7; 9 nucleotides line up with TRBD2. The germline CDR1 and CDR2 sequences are SGHDT and YYEEEE. J lost 5 bases, V lost 2 bases, and 14 bases had no gene match. There are 17 residues in the CDR3.

A word on this clonotype: Germline is not matched at one junction end, which may reflect a read error. The chain has TRBV4-1 and TRBJ2-7; possible D gene TRBD2, 6 bases. The CDR3 contains 16 residues. Germline lookup yields CDR1 MGHRA and CDR2 YSYEKL. The CDR3 DNA follows: TGCGCCAGCAGCCAAGACCCCCGGGGGACCCACTACGAGAAGTACTTC. The encoded protein is CASSQDPRGTHYEKYF.

This chain links TRBV7-3 with TRBJ2-1; TRBD2 matches at 9 bases. The CDR3 consists of 15 residues. Trimming cost V 5 bases and J 5 bases; bases outside gene matches: 7. Germline V gene lookup returns CDR1 SGHTA and CDR2 FQGTGA. The CDR3 sequence: CASSHSGGFDNEQFF. CDR3 DNA: TGTGCCAGCAGCCATAGCGGGGGCTTTGACAATGAGCAGTTCTTC.

Comments on this clonotype: At one of its ends the junction is not consistent with the germline gene, which may arise from a read error. This chain links TRBV15 with TRBJ2-3; D gene uncertain. Germline CDR1 reads LNHNV; CDR2 reads YYDKDF (reference sequence). CDR3 length: 12 amino acids. In DNA, the CDR3 is TGTGCCACCATCAGAGGCGTAGATACGCAGTATTTT. Its translation is CATIRGVDTQYF.

A remark on this clonotype: An end of the junction does not agree with germline; a read error may underlie this. The V call is TRBV19, the J call TRBJ2-2, with TRBD1 matching 7 bases. Germline V CDR1 and CDR2: LNHDA, SQIVND (reference sequence). CDR3 length: 16 residues. The CDR3 region is CAGSIALGQNTGELFF. For the CDR3, the DNA is TGTGCCGGTAGTATAGCCCTGGGACAGAACACCGGTGAGCTGTTTTTT.

This clonotype was recorded at least ten times. The gene calls are TRBV2 and TRBJ1-5; no clear D. This CDR3 contains 13 residues. The V gene's germline CDR1 is SNHLY and CDR2 FYNNEI. V lost 7 bases, J lost 2 bases, and 9 bases lay in between. The DNA for the CDR3 is TGTGCCAGCACGGGTTACGGCAATCAGCCCCAGCATTTT. Its protein product is CASTGYGNQPQHF.

The chain employs TRBV11-3 and TRBJ1-2, with 8 positions matching TRBD1. From germline, CDR1 is SGHNT and CDR2 YENEEA. The CDR3 extends over 17 amino acids. The junction had 14 bases not matched to a gene; V was cut back by 5 bases and J by 3 bases. CDR3: CASSRGDPGGVDYGYTF. Written as DNA, the CDR3 is TGTGCCAGCAGCCGAGGAGACCCAGGGGGCGTCGACTATGGCTACACCTTC.

In the case of this clonotype: A read error may produce the germline difference seen at one junction end. The V and J genes are TRBV30 and TRBJ2-5; 10 nucleotides align to TRBD2. The CDR3 contains 15 residues. Germline V gene sequence: CDR1 GTSNPN, CDR2 SVGIG (reference sequence). In DNA form, the CDR3 reads TGTGCCTGGAATAAAGTAGCGGGAGGTCAAGGGACCCAGTACTTC. Translated: CAWNKVAGGQGTQYF.

As to this clonotype: A far larger clone differs by one base, so this is likely a read error. This chain uses TRBV6-4 with TRBJ2-5; a possible D gene is TRBD2 (5 bases). Between the trimmed V and J ends, which lost 5 bases and 5 bases, there was a span of 15 bases. Per the germline V gene, CDR1 is MRHNA and CDR2 is SNTAGT. The CDR3 is 14 amino acids. The chain's CDR3 is CASSYAGGCETQYF. CDR3 nucleotides: TGTGCCAGCAGTTACGCCGGAGGTTGTGAGACCCAGTACTTC.

Note on this clonotype: This probably arose from a read error, given a far larger clone one base away. J is TRBJ2-7 and V is TRBV6-4; D is possibly TRBD1 (6 bases). The CDR3 has 15 amino acids. V was trimmed by 5 bases and J by 6 bases, leaving 20 bases between them. Germline lookup yields CDR1 MRHNA and CDR2 SNTAGT. This CDR3 is CASSYWTVSIREQYF. The CDR3 nucleotides are TGTGCCAGCAGTTACTGGACAGTGTCCATTCGCGAGCAGTACTTC.

By sample share, this clonotype is medium-sized. V usage is TRBV6-2 or TRBV6-3 and J usage is TRBJ2-1; 13 nucleotides agree with TRBD2. Germline CDR1 MNHEY, CDR2 SVGEGT. CDR3 length equals 17 residues. The ends lost 7 bases at V and 7 bases at J; junction bases unmatched: 13. The CDR3 is CASKRTSGSNVGNEQFF. CDR3 in DNA: TGTGCCAGCAAACGGACTAGCGGGAGTAATGTAGGTAATGAGCAGTTCTTC.

This clonotype occurred many times. The rearrangement uses TRBV28 and TRBJ1-2; 7 bases match TRBD1. Germline CDR1 reads MDHEN; CDR2 reads SYDVKM. Trimming took 6 bases from V and 4 from J; bases not matched to a gene: 11. The length of the CDR3 is 15 residues. For the CDR3, the DNA is TGTGCCAGCAGATCTAGAGGGGGCGCGGGCTATGGCTACACCTTC. Its protein is CASRSRGGAGYGYTF.

Concerning this clonotype: Sequence at one end of the junction differs from germline and may be a read error. This rearrangement joins TRBV6-2 or TRBV6-3 to TRBJ2-2; weak D call: TRBD2 (5 bases). The germline CDR1 and CDR2 sequences are MNHEY and SVGEGT. CDR3 length: 14 residues. In DNA, the CDR3 is TGTGCCAGCAGTCCGGTTATCAACACCGGGGAGCTGGTTTTT. It specifies CASSPVINTGELVF.

The table lists this clonotype with many counts. A much larger clone is a single base away; this may be a read error. CDR3 protein: CTSRDHSVGRYYNEQFF. CDR3 DNA sequence: TGTACCAGCAGAGACCATAGCGTGGGAAGGTACTACAATGAGCAGTTCTTC. V gene TRBV6-2 or TRBV6-3 combines with J gene TRBJ2-1; a possible D gene is TRBD2 (5 bases). This CDR3 region has 17 residues. Germline V lookup: CDR1 MNHEY, CDR2 SVGEGT.